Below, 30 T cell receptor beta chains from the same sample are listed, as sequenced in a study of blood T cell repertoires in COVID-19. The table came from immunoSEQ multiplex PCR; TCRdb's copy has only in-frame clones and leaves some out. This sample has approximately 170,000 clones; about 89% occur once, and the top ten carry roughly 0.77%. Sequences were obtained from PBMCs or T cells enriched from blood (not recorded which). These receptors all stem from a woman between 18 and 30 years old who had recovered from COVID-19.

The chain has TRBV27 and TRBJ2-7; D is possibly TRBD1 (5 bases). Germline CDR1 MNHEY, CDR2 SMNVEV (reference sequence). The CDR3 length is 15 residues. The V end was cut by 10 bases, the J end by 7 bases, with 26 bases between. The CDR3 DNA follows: TGTGCCAAAACGTCCGACAGTTCGGTCCTGGGAGAGCAGTACTTC. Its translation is CAKTSDSSVLGEQYF.

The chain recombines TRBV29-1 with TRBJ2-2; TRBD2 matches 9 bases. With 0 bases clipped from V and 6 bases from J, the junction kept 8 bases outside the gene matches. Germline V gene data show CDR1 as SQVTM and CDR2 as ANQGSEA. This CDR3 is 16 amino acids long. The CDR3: CSVEDRAGGPPGELFF. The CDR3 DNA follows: TGCAGCGTTGAAGATCGGGCGGGAGGGCCCCCCGGGGAGCTGTTTTTT.

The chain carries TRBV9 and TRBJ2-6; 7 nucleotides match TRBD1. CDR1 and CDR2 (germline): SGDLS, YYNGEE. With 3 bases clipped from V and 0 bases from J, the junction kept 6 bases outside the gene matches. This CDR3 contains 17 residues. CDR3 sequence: CASSARDRSSGANVLTF. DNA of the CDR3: TGTGCCAGCAGCGCCCGGGACAGAAGCTCTGGGGCCAACGTCCTGACTTTC. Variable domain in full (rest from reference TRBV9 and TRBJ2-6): DSGVTQTPKHLITATGQRVTLRCSPRSGDLSVYWYQQSLDQGLQFLIQYYNGEERAKGNILERFSAQQFPDLHSELNLSSLELGDSALYFCASSARDRSSGANVLTFGAGSRLTVL.

The CDR3 DNA reads TGTGCCAGCAGCTTAGGCGCCGATCAGCCCCAGCATTTT. Protein product: CASSLGADQPQHF. V gene TRBV7-6 combines with J gene TRBJ1-5; no clear D gene. CDR3 length: 13 residues. Germline CDR1 reads SGHVS; CDR2 reads FNYEAQ. Trimming removed 1 base from V and 5 bases from J, with 6 bases in between.

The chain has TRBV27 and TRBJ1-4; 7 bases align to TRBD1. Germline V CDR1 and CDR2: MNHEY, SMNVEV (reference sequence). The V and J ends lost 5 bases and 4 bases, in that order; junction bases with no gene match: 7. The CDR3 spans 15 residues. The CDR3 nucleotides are TGTGCCAGCAGTCTAAGGGACAGAATTAATGAAAAACTGTTTTTT. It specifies CASSLRDRINEKLFF.

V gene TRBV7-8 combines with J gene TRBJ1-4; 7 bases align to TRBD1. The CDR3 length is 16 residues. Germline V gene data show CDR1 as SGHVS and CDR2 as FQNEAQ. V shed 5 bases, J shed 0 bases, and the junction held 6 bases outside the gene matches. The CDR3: CASSTGESATNEKLFF. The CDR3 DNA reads TGTGCCAGCAGCACAGGGGAATCGGCAACTAATGAAAAACTGTTTTTT. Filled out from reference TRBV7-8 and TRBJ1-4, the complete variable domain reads GAGVSQSPRYKVAKRGQDVALRCDPISGHVSLFWYQQALGQGPEFLTYFQNEAQLDKSGLPSDRFFAERPEGSVSTLKIQRTQQEDSAVYLCASSTGESATNEKLFFGSGTQLSVL.

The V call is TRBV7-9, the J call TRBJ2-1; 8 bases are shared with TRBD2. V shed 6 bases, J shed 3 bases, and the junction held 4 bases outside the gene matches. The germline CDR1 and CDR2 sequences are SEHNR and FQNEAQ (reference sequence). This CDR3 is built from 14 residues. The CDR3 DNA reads TGTGCCAGCAGTGGGACTAGGGGCTACAATGAGCAGTTCTTC. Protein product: CASSGTRGYNEQFF.

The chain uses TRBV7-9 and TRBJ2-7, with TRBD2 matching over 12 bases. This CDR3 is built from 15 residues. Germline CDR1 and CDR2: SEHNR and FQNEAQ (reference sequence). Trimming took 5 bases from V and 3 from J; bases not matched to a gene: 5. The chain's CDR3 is CASSGRLAGVYEQYF. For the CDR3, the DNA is TGTGCCAGCAGCGGTAGACTAGCGGGAGTCTACGAGCAGTACTTC.

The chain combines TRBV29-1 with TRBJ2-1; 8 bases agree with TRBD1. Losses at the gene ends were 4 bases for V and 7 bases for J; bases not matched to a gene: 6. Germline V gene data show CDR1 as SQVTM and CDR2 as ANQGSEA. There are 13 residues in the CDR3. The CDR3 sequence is CSVGTGRGNEQFF. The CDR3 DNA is TGCAGCGTTGGGACAGGGAGAGGAAATGAGCAGTTCTTC.

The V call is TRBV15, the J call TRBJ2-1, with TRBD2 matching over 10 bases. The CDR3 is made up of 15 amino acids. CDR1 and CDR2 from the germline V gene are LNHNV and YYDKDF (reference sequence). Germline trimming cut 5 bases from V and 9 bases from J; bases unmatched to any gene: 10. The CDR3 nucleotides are TGTGCCACCAGCGAAGGAGCGGGAGGGGGGGGTGAGCAGTTCTTC. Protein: CATSEGAGGGGEQFF.

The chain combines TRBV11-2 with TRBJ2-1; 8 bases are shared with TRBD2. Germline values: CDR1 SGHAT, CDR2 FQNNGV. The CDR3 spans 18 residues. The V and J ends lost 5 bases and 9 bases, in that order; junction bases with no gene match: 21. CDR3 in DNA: TGTGCCAGCAGCCCACGAGGCGGGGGGAGGGATTGGTTGGTTGAGCAGTTCTTC. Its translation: CASSPRGGGRDWLVEQFF.

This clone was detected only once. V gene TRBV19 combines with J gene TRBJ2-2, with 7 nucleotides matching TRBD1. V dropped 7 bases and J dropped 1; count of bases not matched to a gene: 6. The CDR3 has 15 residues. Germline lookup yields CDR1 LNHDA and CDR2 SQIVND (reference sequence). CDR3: CASTMGTVNTGELFF. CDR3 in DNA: TGTGCCAGTACCATGGGGACAGTGAACACCGGGGAGCTGTTTTTT.

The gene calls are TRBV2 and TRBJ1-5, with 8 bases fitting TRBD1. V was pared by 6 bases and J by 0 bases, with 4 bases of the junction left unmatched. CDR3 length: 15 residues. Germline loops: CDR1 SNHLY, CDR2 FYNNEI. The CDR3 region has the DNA TGTGCCAGCAGGGACAGGGTGATTAGCAATCAGCCCCAGCATTTT. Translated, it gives CASRDRVISNQPQHF.

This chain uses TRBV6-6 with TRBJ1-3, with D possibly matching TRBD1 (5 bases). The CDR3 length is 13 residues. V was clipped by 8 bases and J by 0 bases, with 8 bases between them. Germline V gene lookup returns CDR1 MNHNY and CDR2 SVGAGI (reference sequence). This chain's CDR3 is CASSGDSGNTIYF. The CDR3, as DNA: TGTGCCAGCTCGGGGGACTCTGGAAACACCATATATTTT.

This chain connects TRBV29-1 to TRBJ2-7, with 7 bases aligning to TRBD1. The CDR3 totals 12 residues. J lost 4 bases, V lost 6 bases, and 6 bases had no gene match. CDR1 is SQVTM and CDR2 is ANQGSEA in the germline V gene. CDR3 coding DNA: TGCAGCGTCGGGACAGAAACTTACGAGCAGTACTTC. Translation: CSVGTETYEQYF.

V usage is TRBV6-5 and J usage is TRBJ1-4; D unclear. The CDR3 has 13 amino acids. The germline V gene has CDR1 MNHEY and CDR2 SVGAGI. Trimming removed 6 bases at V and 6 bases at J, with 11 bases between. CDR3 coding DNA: TGTGCCAGCAGGCGGGGTGGTGATGAAAAACTGTTTTTT. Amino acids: CASRRGGDEKLFF.

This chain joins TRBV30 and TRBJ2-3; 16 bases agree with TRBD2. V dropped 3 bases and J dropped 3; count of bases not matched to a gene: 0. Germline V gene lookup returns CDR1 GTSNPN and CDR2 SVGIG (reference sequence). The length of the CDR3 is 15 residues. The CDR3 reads CAWRGLAGGTDTQYF. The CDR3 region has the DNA TGTGCCTGGAGGGGACTAGCGGGAGGGACAGATACGCAGTATTTT.

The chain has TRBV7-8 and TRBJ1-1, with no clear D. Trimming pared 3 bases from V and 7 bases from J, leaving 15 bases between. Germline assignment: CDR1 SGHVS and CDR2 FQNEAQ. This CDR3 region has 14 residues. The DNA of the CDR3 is TGTGCCAGCAGCTTCAGGCCGGGGATAGATGAAGCTTTCTTT. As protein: CASSFRPGIDEAFF.

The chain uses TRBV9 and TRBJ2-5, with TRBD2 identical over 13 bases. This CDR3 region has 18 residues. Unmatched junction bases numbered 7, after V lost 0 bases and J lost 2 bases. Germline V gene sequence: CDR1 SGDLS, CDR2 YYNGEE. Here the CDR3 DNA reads TGTGCCAGCAGCGTAGGGACTAGCGGGAGTGGAGGGCAAGAGACCCAGTACTTC. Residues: CASSVGTSGSGGQETQYF.

The CDR3: CASSLPLGANVLTF. Written as DNA, the CDR3 is TGTGCCAGCAGTTTACCCCTTGGGGCCAACGTCCTGACTTTC. The chain recombines TRBV27 with TRBJ2-6; D ambiguous. This CDR3 has 14 amino acids. Trimming cost V 2 bases and J 3 bases, with 5 bases left between them. Looked up from germline, CDR1 is MNHEY and CDR2 is SMNVEV (reference sequence). Full variable domain (rest looked up from reference TRBV27 and TRBJ2-6): EAQVTQNPRYLITVTGKKLTVTCSQNMNHEYMSWYRQDPGLGLRQIYYSMNVEVTDKGDVPEGYKVSRKEKRNFPLILESPSPNQTSLYFCASSLPLGANVLTFGAGSRLTVL.

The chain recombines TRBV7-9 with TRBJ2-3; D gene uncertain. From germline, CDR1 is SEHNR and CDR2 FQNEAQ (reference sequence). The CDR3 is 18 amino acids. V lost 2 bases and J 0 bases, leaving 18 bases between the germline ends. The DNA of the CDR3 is TGTGCCAGCAGCTTATTTCCCGCGGAGTCCTCTAGCACAGATACGCAGTATTTT. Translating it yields CASSLFPAESSSTDTQYF.

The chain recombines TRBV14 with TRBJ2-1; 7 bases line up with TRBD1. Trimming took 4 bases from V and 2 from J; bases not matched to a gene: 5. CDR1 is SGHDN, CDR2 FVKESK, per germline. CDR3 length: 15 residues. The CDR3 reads CASSRRGSTYNEQFF. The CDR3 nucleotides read TGTGCCAGCAGCCGCAGGGGGTCTACCTACAATGAGCAGTTCTTC.

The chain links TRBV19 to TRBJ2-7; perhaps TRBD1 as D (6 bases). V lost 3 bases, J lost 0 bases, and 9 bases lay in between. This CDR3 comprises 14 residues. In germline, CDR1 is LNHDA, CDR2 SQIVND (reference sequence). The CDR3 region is CASSMTGFSYEQYF. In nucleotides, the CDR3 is TGTGCCAGTAGTATGACAGGATTCTCCTACGAGCAGTACTTC. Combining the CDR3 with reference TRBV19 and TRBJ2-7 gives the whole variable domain DGGITQSPKYLFRKEGQNVTLSCEQNLNHDAMYWYRQDPGQGLRLIYYSQIVNDFQKGDIAEGYSVSREKKESFPLTVTSAQKNPTAFYLCASSMTGFSYEQYFGPGTRLTVT.

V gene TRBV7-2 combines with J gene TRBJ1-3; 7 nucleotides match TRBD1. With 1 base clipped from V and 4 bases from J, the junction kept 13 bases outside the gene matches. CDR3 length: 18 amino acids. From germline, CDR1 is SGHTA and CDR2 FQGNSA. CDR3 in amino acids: CASSLVPRVDRSGNTIYF. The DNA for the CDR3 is TGTGCCAGCAGCTTAGTTCCGAGGGTGGACAGGTCCGGAAACACCATATATTTT.

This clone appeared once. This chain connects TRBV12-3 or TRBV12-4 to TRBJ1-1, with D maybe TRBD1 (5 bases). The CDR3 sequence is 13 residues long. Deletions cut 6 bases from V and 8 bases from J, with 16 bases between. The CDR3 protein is CASRGLRDSEAFF. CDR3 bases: TGTGCCAGCAGGGGCCTCAGGGATTCGGAAGCTTTCTTT.

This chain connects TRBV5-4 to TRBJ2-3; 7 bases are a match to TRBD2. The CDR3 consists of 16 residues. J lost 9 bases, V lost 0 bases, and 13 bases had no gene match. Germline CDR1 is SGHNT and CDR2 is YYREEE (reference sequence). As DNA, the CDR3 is TGTGCCAGCAGCTTGGGGCCTAGCGGCCGCCGGGGGACGCAGTATTTT. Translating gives CASSLGPSGRRGTQYF.

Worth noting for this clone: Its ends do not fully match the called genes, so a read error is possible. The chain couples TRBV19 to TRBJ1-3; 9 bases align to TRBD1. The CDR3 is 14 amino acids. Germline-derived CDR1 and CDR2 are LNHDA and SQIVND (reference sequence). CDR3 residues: CASGTGGLGNTIYF. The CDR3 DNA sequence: TGCGCCTCTGGTACAGGGGGCTTAGGAAACACCATATATTTT.

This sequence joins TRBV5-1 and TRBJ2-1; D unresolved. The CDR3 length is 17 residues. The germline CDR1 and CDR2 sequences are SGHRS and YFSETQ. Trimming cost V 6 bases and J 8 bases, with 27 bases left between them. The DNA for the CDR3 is TGCGCCAGCAACCTAAACTCCCCCCCTAGAATCCTCGATGAGCAGTTCTTC. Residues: CASNLNSPPRILDEQFF.

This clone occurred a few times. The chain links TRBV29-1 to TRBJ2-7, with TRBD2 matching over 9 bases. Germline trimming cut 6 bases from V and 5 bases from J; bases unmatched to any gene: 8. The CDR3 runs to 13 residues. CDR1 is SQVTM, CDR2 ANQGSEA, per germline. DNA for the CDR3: TGCAGCGTCCCCGGAGCGGGAGGTAACGAGCAGTACTTC. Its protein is CSVPGAGGNEQYF.

The CDR3 DNA sequence: TGTGCCAGCAGTGACAATGGAAGGCGAGGGGAGACCCAGTACTTC. This sequence encodes CASSDNGRRGETQYF. The chain links TRBV5-6 to TRBJ2-5; a weak D match, TRBD2 (5 bases). Trimming shortened V by 5 bases and J by 5 bases, and 19 bases separated the two germline ends. CDR3 length: 15 amino acids. Germline CDR1 reads SGHDT; CDR2 reads YYEEEE.